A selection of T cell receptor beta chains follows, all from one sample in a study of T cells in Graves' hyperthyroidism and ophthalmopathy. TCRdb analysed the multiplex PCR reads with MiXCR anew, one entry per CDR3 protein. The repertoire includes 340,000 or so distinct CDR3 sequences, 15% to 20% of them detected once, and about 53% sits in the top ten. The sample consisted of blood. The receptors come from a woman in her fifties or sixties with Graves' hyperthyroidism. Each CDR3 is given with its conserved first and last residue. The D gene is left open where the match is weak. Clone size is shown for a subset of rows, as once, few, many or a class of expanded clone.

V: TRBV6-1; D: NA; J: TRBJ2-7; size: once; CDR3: CASRKRQGLYEQYF; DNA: TGTGCCAGCAGGAAGCGACAGGGACTATACGAGCAGTACTTC
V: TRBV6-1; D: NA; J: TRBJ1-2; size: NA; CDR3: CASKRPGINYGYTF; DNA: TGTGCCAGCAAACGCCCCGGTATTAACTATGGCTACACCTTC
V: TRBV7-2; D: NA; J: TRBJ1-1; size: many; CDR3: CASSHRDLMNTEAFF; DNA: TGTGCCAGCAGCCATAGGGACCTCATGAACACTGAAGCTTTCTTT
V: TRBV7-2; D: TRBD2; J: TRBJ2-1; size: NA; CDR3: CASSFEGSGSDYNEQFF; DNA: TGTGCCAGCAGCTTCGAAGGAAGCGGGAGTGACTACAATGAGCAGTTCTTC
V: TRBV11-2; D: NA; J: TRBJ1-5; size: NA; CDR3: CASSLGGGSEPQHF; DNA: TGTGCCAGCAGCTTGGGGGGGGGATCCGAACCCCAGCATTTT
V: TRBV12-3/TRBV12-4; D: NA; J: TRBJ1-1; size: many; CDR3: CASSRGGKEEAFF; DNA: TGTGCCAGCAGTCGGGGGGGTAAGGAAGAAGCTTTCTTT
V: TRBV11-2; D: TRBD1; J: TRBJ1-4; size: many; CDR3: CASSLEGTVNEKLFF; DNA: TGTGCCAGCAGCTTGGAGGGGACAGTTAATGAAAAACTGTTTTTT
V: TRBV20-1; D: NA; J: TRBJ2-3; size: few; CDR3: CSARDQGTGTQYF; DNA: TGCAGTGCTAGAGATCAAGGGACGGGTACGCAGTATTTT
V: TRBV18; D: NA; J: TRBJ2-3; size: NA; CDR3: CASSPYSGTDTQYF; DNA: TGTGCCAGCTCACCCTACAGCGGCACAGATACGCAGTATTTT
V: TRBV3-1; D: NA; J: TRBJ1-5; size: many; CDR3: CASSQDEVQPQHF; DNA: TGTGCCAGCAGCCAAGATGAGGTCCAACCCCAGCATTTT
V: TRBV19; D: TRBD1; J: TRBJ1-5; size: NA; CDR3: CATQAWTGGSSQPQHF; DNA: TGTGCCACCCAAGCATGGACAGGGGGCTCTTCTCAGCCCCAGCATTTT
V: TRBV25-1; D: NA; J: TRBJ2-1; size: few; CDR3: CASSLDEQFF; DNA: TGTGCCAGCAGTCTGGACGAGCAGTTCTTC
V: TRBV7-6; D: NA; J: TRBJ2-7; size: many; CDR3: CASSLAPSSVGEYEQYF; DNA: TGTGCCAGCAGCTTAGCCCCATCTAGCGTCGGGGAATACGAGCAGTACTTC
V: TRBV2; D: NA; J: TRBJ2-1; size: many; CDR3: CASKDDNEQFF; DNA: TGTGCCAGCAAGGACGACAATGAGCAGTTCTTC
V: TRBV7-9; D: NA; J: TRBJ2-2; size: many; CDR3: CASSLELENTGELFF; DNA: TGTGCCAGCAGCTTAGAGTTGGAGAACACCGGGGAGCTGTTTTTT
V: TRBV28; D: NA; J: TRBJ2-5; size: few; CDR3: CASTPSPRETQYF; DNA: TGTGCCAGCACCCCATCCCCCCGGGAGACCCAGTACTTC
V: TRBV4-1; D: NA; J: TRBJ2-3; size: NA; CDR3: CASSRDDTQYF; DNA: TGCGCCAGCAGCCGGGACGATACGCAGTATTTT
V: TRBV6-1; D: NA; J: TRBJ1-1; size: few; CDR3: CATNPLPGGVTDTEAFF; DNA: TGTGCCACCAACCCTCTCCCCGGTGGGGTCACAGACACTGAAGCTTTCTTT
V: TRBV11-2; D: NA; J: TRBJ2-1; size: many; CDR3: CASKTYVVDEQFF; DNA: TGTGCCAGCAAGACCTACGTGGTCGATGAGCAGTTCTTC
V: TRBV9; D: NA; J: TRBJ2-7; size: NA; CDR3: CASSVVGWGGEQYF; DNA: TGTGCCAGCAGCGTAGTAGGATGGGGTGGCGAGCAGTACTTC
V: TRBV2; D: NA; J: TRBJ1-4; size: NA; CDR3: CASGLAGDEKLFF; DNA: TGTGCCAGCGGGCTTGCGGGGGATGAAAAACTGTTTTTT
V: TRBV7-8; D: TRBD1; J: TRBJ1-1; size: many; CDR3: CASSQRQGLNTEAFF; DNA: TGTGCCAGCAGCCAGCGACAGGGTCTGAACACTGAAGCTTTCTTT
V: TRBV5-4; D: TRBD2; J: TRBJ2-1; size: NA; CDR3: CASSSTGLASEQFF; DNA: TGTGCCAGCAGCTCGACCGGACTAGCGAGCGAGCAGTTCTTC
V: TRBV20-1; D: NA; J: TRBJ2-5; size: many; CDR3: CSGDSNQETQYF; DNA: TGCAGTGGGGACTCAAACCAAGAGACCCAGTACTTC
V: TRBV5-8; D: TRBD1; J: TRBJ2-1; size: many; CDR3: CASSPGTGGFNEQFF; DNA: TGTGCCAGCAGCCCCGGGACAGGGGGCTTCAATGAGCAGTTCTTC
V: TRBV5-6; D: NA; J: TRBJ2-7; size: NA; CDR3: CASSLGSGTYEQYF; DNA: TGTGCCAGCAGCTTGGGTTCAGGGACCTACGAGCAGTACTTC
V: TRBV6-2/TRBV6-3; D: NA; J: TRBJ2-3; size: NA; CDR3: CASGDSTDTQYF; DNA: TGTGCCTCGGGGGATAGCACAGATACGCAGTATTTT
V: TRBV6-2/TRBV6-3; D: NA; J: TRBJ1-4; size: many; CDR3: CASSYQTTATNEKLFF; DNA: TGTGCCAGCAGTTACCAAACGACGGCAACTAATGAAAAACTGTTTTTT
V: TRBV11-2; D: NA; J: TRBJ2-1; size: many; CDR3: CASSWGDNEQFF; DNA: TGTGCCAGCAGCTGGGGTGATAATGAGCAGTTCTTC
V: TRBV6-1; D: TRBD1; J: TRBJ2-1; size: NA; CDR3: CASSGFGQGFEQFF; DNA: TGTGCCAGCAGTGGGTTTGGACAGGGATTTGAGCAGTTCTTC
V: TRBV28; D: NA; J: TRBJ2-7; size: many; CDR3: CASKITGATYEQYF; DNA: TGTGCCAGTAAAATTACGGGGGCGACCTACGAGCAGTACTTC
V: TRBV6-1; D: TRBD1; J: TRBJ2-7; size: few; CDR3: CASSRTGQAEYEQYF; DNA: TGTGCCAGCAGCCGGACCGGACAGGCGGAGTACGAGCAGTACTTC
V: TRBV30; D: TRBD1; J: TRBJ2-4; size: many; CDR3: CAWSRQGPRNIQYF; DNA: TGTGCCTGGAGCAGACAGGGCCCGCGGAACATTCAGTACTTC
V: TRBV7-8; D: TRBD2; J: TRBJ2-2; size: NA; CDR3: CASSQMRGSPGELFF; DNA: TGTGCCAGCAGCCAGATGCGCGGGAGCCCCGGGGAGCTGTTTTTT
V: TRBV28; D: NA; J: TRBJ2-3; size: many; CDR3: CASSLTGTRARTDTQYF; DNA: TGTGCCAGCAGTTTAACAGGGACAAGGGCTCGCACAGATACGCAGTATTTT
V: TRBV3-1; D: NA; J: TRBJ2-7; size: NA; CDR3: CASSQARGEQYF; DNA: TGTGCCAGCAGCCAAGCCCGGGGCGAGCAGTACTTC
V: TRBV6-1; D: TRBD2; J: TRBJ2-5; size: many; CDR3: CASNGLAGVETQYF; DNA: TGTGCCAGCAATGGACTAGCGGGGGTCGAGACCCAGTACTTC
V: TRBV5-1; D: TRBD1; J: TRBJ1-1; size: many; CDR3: CASSLYPTGTMAEAFF; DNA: TGCGCCAGCAGCTTGTACCCGACAGGGACAATGGCTGAAGCTTTCTTT
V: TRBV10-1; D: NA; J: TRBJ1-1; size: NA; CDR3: CASSESPGGTEAFF; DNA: TGCGCCAGCAGTGAGTCGCCGGGAGGGACTGAAGCTTTCTTT
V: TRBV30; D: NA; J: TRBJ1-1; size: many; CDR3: CAWGGQEAFF; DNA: TGTGCCTGGGGAGGCCAGGAAGCTTTCTTT
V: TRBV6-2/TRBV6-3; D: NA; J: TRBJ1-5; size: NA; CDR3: CASSYRSQPQHF; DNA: TGTGCCAGCAGTTACCGATCCCAGCCCCAGCATTTT
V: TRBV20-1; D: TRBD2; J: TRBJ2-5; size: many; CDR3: CSARSGGETQYF; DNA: TGCAGTGCTAGATCGGGGGGAGAGACCCAGTACTTC
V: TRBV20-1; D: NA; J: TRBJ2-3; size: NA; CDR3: CSASGGHPRTDTQYF; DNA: TGCAGTGCAAGCGGTGGACACCCGCGCACAGATACGCAGTATTTT
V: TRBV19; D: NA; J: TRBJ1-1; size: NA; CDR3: CASKQHMETEAFF; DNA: TGTGCCAGTAAACAACATATGGAGACTGAAGCTTTCTTT
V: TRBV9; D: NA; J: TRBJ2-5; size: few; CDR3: CASSVEGDGTQYF; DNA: TGTGCCAGCAGCGTGGAGGGGGACGGGACCCAGTACTTC
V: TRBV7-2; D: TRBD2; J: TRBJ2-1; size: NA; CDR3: CASSFSGALGGEQFF; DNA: TGTGCCAGCAGCTTTAGCGGGGCCCTGGGAGGAGAGCAGTTCTTC
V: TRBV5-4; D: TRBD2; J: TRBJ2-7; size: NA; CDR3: CASSFELAGGREQYF; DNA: TGTGCCAGCAGTTTTGAGCTAGCGGGAGGGCGCGAGCAGTACTTC
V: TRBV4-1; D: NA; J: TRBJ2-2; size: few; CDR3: CASSLQRGAGGELFF; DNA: TGCGCCAGCAGCCTCCAAAGGGGCGCAGGAGGGGAGCTGTTTTTT
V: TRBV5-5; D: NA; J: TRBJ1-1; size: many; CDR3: CASSLNWGNTEAFF; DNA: TGTGCCAGCAGCTTGAATTGGGGCAACACTGAAGCTTTCTTT